These 10 T cell receptor beta chains came from one sample sequenced in a study of human T cells and chemical hapten exposure. The time point is: patch test 1, 2 weeks after DPC sensitization. Treatment indicated: therapeutic diphenylcyclopropenone sensitization with weekly scalp DPC. TCRdb independently ran MiXCR on the RACE reads; one entry per CDR3 protein. The sample records around 120,000 distinct CDR3 sequences, roughly 13% being singletons. Sequenced material: whole blood, taken in connection with sensitization to the hapten diphenylcyclopropenone (DPC). These receptors were collected from a man aged 18 to 30 with alopecia areata. Some clones in this sample may be carry-over from other donors' samples.

The chain combines TRBV20-1 with TRBJ1-4, with a tentative D call TRBD1 (6 bases). The length of the CDR3 is 11 residues. Germline V gene lookup returns CDR1 DFQATT and CDR2 SNEGSKA (reference sequence). Trimming took off 5 bases at V and 8 bases at J, with 9 bases between the two ends. The CDR3 nucleotides are TGCAGTGCTGGCAGGGGCGAAAAACTGTTTTTT. This encodes CSAGRGEKLFF.

This chain connects TRBV29-1 to TRBJ2-3, with TRBD1 as a possible D gene (6 bases). The ends were cut back, 6 bases at V and 5 bases at J, with 9 bases in the middle. Per the germline V gene, CDR1 is SQVTM and CDR2 is ANQGSEA. The CDR3 consists of 11 residues. CDR3 DNA: TGCAGCGTCGTACAGGGAGATACGCAGTATTTT. Its protein product is CSVVQGDTQYF.

This sequence joins TRBV6-5 and TRBJ2-4, with D perhaps matching TRBD1 (6 bases). V lost 5 bases to trimming and J lost 3 bases, with 20 bases between them. From germline, CDR1 is MNHEY and CDR2 SVGAGI. The CDR3 runs 17 residues. The CDR3: CASSPYRDGIDKNIQYF. DNA of the CDR3: TGTGCCAGCAGTCCCTACAGGGATGGTATCGACAAAAACATTCAGTACTTC.

In the case of this clonotype: At one boundary the junction diverges from the germline segment, which might be a read error. The gene calls are TRBV18 and TRBJ2-5; TRBD1 might be the D (5 bases). CDR1 KGHSH and CDR2 LQKENI come from the germline V gene. This CDR3 region has 13 residues. The CDR3 here is CASLGLLQEAQYF. The CDR3 DNA sequence: TGTGCCAGCTTGGGGCTCCTACAAGAGGCCCAGTACTTC.

The chain is built from TRBV20-1 and TRBJ2-3, with 7 bases aligning to TRBD1. The CDR3 length is 14 residues. Germline loops: CDR1 DFQATT, CDR2 SNEGSKA (reference sequence). V shed 3 bases, J shed 6 bases, and the junction held 9 bases outside the gene matches. The CDR3 reads CSASWTGQWDTQYF. CDR3 sequence (DNA): TGCAGTGCTAGTTGGACAGGCCAATGGGATACGCAGTATTTT.

The gene calls are TRBV18 and TRBJ2-3, with TRBD2 matching 7 bases. Germline assignment: CDR1 KGHSH and CDR2 LQKENI. V trimming: 1 base; J trimming: 2 bases; junction bases outside the gene matches: 6. The CDR3 has 16 residues. The CDR3 region is CASSPQAGEPTDTQYF. The CDR3 DNA sequence: TGTGCCAGCTCACCACAGGCGGGGGAGCCCACAGATACGCAGTATTTT.

This clonotype was seen once. CDR3 bases: TGTGCCAGCAGCCAAGGCGGGATTGGCAATCAGCCCCAGTATTTT. Its protein is CASSQGGIGNQPQYF. The rearrangement joins TRBV14 to TRBJ1-5; perhaps TRBD2 as D (6 bases). The J call is uncertain, as TRBJ2-3 better fits the DNA end. This CDR3 has 15 residues. CDR1 is SGHDN and CDR2 is FVKESK in the germline V gene.

This clonotype was seen ten or more times. The chain is built from TRBV9 and TRBJ2-7; possibly TRBD1 for D (6 bases). Trimming removed 0 bases at V and 3 bases at J, with 7 bases between. This CDR3 has 13 residues. CDR1 is SGDLS, CDR2 YYNGEE, per germline. The DNA of the CDR3 is TGTGCCAGCAGCGTAGAGGACAGCTACGAGCAGTACTTC. Translating gives CASSVEDSYEQYF.

This clonotype was counted a few times. The CDR3 protein is CSVATDRNYGYTF. The CDR3 DNA reads as TGCAGCGTTGCGACGGACAGAAACTATGGCTACACCTTC. The V and J genes are TRBV29-1 and TRBJ1-2, with D possibly matching TRBD1 (6 bases). Per the germline V gene, CDR1 is SQVTM and CDR2 is ANQGSEA. The CDR3 consists of 13 residues. V shed 4 bases and J shed 2 bases, with 11 bases lying between them.

This sequence joins TRBV6-2 or TRBV6-3 and TRBJ2-4; no definite D call. Trimming stripped 4 bases from V and 0 bases from J, with 10 bases between. Germline CDR1 MNHEY, CDR2 SVGEGT. This CDR3 is built from 15 residues. DNA of the CDR3: TGTGCCAGCAGTTCAGAGATCCTAGCCAAAAACATTCAGTACTTC. Amino acids: CASSSEILAKNIQYF.